The rows below give T cell receptor beta chains drawn from one sample of a study of blood T cell repertoires in COVID-19. Clones were read by immunoSEQ multiplex PCR, and TCRdb kept only the in-frame ones, dropping some. The sample has fewer than 120,000 clones; 70% to 90% are singletons. The sequenced sample was peripheral blood. The receptors stem from a human donor in a cohort sampled during active COVID-19. Each CDR3 is given with its conserved first and last residue. The D gene is left open where the match is weak. The size field is filled for only some rows; it gives once, few, many or a size class.

CDR3 protein | CDR3 DNA | CDR3 length | J gene | V gene | D gene | clone size
CASSPGLAGGRPYNEQFF | TGTGCCAGCAGCCCGGGACTAGCGGGGGGGCGCCCCTACAATGAGCAGTTCTTC | 18 | TRBJ2-1 | TRBV9 | TRBD2 | NA
CSASSASGIYEQYF | TGCAGTGCTAGTAGCGCTAGCGGTATCTACGAGCAGTACTTC | 14 | TRBJ2-7 | TRBV20-1 | TRBD2 | once
CASSQGSLPIEQYF | TGCGCCAGCAGCCAAGGCTCCCTCCCTATCGAGCAGTACTTC | 14 | TRBJ2-7 | TRBV4-1 | NA | NA
CASSIGTGYDQPQHF | TGTGCCAGTAGTATCGGGACAGGGTATGATCAGCCCCAGCATTTT | 15 | TRBJ1-5 | TRBV19 | TRBD1 | NA
CASRQGRGTEAFF | TGTGCCAGCAGACAGGGCCGGGGCACTGAAGCTTTCTTT | 13 | TRBJ1-1 | TRBV27 | NA | NA
CASSPVGTGNEKLFF | TGTGCCAGCAGCCCCGTCGGGACAGGGAATGAAAAACTGTTTTTT | 15 | TRBJ1-4 | TRBV3-1/TRBV3-2 | TRBD1 | NA
CASSPPSRSRLLGEQFF | TGTGCCAGCTCACCACCCTCGAGGTCGCGTCTATTAGGTGAGCAGTTCTTC | 17 | TRBJ2-1 | TRBV18 | NA | NA
CASSPVAGTNEQFF | TGCGCCAGCAGCCCGGTAGCGGGAACCAATGAGCAGTTCTTC | 14 | TRBJ2-1 | TRBV5-1 | TRBD2 | NA
CASSFAGDQPQHF | TGTGCCAGCAGCTTTGCGGGGGATCAGCCCCAGCATTTT | 13 | TRBJ1-5 | TRBV7-2 | NA | NA
CASSSRGNTEAFF | TGTGCCAGCAGTAGTCGGGGGAACACTGAAGCTTTCTTT | 13 | TRBJ1-1 | TRBV25-1 | NA | NA